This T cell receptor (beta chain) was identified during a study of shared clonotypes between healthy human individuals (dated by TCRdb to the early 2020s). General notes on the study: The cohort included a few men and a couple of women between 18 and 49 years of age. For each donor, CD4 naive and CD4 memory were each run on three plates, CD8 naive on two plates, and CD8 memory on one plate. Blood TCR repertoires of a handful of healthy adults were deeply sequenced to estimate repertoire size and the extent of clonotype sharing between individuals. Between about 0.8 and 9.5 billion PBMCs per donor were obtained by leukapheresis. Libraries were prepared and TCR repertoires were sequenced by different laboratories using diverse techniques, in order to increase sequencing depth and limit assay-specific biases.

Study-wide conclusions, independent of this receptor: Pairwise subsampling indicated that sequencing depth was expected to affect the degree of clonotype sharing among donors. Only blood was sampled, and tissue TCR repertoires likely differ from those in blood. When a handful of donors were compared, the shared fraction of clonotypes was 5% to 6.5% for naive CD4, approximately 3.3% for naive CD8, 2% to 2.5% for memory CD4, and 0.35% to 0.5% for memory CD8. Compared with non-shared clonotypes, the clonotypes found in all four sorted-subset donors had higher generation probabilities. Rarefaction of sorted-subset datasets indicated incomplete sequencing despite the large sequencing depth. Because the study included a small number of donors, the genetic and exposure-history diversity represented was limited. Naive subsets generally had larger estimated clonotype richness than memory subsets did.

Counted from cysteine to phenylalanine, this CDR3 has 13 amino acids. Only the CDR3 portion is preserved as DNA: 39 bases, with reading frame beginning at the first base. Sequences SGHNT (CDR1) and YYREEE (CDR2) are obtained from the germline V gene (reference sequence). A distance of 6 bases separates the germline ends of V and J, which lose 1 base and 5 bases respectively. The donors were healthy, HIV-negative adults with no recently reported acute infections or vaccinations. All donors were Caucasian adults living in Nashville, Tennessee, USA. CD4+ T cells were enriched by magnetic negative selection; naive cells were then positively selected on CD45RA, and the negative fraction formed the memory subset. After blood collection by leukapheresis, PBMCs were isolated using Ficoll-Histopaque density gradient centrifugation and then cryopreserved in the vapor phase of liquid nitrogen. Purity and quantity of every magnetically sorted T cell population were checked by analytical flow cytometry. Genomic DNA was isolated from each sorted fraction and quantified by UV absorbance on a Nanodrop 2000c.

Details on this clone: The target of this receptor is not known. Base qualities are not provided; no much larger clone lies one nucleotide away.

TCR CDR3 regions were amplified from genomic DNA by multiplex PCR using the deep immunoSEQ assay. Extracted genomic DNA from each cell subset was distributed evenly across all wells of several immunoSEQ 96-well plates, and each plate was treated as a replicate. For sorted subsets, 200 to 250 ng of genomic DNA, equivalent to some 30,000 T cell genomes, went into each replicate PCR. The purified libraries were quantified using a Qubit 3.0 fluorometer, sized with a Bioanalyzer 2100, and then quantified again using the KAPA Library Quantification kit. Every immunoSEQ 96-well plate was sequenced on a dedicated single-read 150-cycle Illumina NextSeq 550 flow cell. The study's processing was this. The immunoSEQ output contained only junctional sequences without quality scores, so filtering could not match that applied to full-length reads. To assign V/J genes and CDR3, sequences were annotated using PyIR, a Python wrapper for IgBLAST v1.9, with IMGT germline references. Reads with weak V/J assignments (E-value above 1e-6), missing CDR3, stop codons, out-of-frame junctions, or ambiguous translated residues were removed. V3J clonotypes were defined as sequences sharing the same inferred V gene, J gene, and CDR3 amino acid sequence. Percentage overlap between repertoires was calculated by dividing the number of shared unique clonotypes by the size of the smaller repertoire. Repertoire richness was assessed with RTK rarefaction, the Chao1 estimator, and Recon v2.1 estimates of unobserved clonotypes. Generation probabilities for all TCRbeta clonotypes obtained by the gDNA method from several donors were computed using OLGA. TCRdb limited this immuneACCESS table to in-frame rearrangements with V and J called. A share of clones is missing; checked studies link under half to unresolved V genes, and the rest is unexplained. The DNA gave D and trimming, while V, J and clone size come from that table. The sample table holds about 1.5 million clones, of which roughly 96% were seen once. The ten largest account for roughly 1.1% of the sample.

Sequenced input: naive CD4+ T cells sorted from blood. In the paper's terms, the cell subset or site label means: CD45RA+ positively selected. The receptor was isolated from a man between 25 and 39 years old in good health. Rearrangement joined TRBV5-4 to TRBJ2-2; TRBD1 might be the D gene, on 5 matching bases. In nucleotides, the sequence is TGTGCCAGCAGCTTGTCAGGGACCGGGGAGCTGTTTTTT. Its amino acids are CASSLSGTGELFF. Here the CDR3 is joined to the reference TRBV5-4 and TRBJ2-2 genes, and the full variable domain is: ETGVTQSPTHLIKTRGQQVTLRCSSQSGHNTVSWYQQALGQGPQFIFQYYREEENGRGNFPPRFSGLQFPNYSSELNVNALELDDSALYLCASSLSGTGELFFGEGSRLTVL.